The 30 T cell receptor beta chains given below trace back to one sample, sequenced in a study of T cells after yellow fever vaccination. TCRdb itself ran the 5' RACE reads through MiXCR, one entry per CDR3 protein. The sample carries 300,000 to 400,000 distinct CDR3 sequences, about 4% recorded once. The material was PBMCs, obtained 5 days after the yellow fever booster vaccination. The receptors were gathered from a man between 18 and 29 years old who received the YFV17D yellow fever vaccine.

In its sample, this clonotype was seen a few times. The chain combines TRBV7-2 with TRBJ1-1; no clear D. In germline, CDR1 is SGHTA, CDR2 FQGNSA. V was clipped by 0 bases and J by 5 bases, with 10 bases between them. This CDR3 is 14 amino acids long. The CDR3 nucleotides are TGTGCCAGCAGCTTAGCATACGGAAGTACTGAAGCTTTCTTT. It translates to CASSLAYGSTEAFF. Full variable domain (rest looked up from reference TRBV7-2 and TRBJ1-1): GAGVSQSPSNKVTEKGKDVELRCDPISGHTALYWYRQSLGQGLEFLIYFQGNSAPDKSGLPSDRFSAERTGGSVSTLTIQRTQQEDSAVYLCASSLAYGSTEAFFGQGTRLTVV.

This clonotype was found a few times. This chain connects TRBV28 to TRBJ2-1; no reliable D call. CDR3 size: 14 residues. Germline CDR1 and CDR2: MDHEN and SYDVKM. V lost 4 bases and J 5 bases, leaving 12 bases between the germline ends. CDR3 residues: CASSWSAGHNEQFF. In DNA, the CDR3 is TGTGCCAGCAGTTGGTCAGCAGGCCACAATGAGCAGTTCTTC.

This clonotype was seen more than once but under ten times. The chain joins TRBV29-1 to TRBJ2-7; tentative D call: TRBD2 (5 bases). V lost 1 base and J lost 0, with 7 bases in between. Per the germline V gene, CDR1 is SQVTM and CDR2 is ANQGSEA. This CDR3 is built from 13 residues. This CDR3 reads CSVEVRDSYEQYF. DNA of the CDR3: TGCAGCGTTGAAGTTCGGGACTCCTACGAGCAGTACTTC.

The table lists this clonotype with a few counts. The chain is built from TRBV7-2 and TRBJ1-2, with TRBD1 as a possible D gene (6 bases). With 2 bases removed from V and 1 base from J, the gap between germline ends came to 11 bases. Germline V gives CDR1 SGHTA, CDR2 FQGNSA. The CDR3 covers 15 residues. CDR3: CASSLRTALNYGYTF. The CDR3, as DNA: TGTGCCAGCAGCTTACGGACAGCGCTTAACTATGGCTACACCTTC.

The table lists this clonotype with a few counts. J is TRBJ2-1 and V is TRBV27; D gene ambiguous. Germline values: CDR1 MNHEY, CDR2 SMNVEV (reference sequence). Trimming cost V 5 bases and J 0 bases, with 11 bases left between them. The CDR3 contains 15 residues. The CDR3: CASSTVSSSYNEQFF. The CDR3 DNA sequence: TGTGCCAGCAGTACCGTGTCGAGCTCCTACAATGAGCAGTTCTTC.

Only a few counts were recorded for this clonotype. The chain combines TRBV27 with TRBJ1-5, with TRBD1 matching 7 bases. Looked up from germline, CDR1 is MNHEY and CDR2 is SMNVEV (reference sequence). CDR3 size: 18 residues. Trimming took 6 bases from V and 1 from J; bases not matched to a gene: 15. Here the CDR3 reads CASSRLDRDLGSNQPQHF. The CDR3 nucleotides read TGTGCCAGCAGCCGATTAGACAGGGATCTTGGAAGCAATCAGCCCCAGCATTTT.

The chain employs TRBV6-5 and TRBJ1-2; 7 bases fit TRBD1. Trimming cost V 6 bases and J 6 bases; bases outside gene matches: 10. Germline V gives CDR1 MNHEY, CDR2 SVGAGI. The CDR3 totals 14 residues. The CDR3 sequence: CASRQTGRDDGYTF. CDR3 nucleotide sequence: TGTGCCAGCAGACAGACAGGGCGGGATGATGGCTACACCTTC.

This clonotype was seen a handful of times. This chain uses TRBV4-3 with TRBJ2-4; TRBD2 agrees at 8 bases. The length of the CDR3 is 13 residues. Losses at the gene ends were 5 bases for V and 8 bases for J; bases not matched to a gene: 5. The germline V gene encodes CDR1 LGHNA and CDR2 YSLEER. This CDR3 is CASSVPGGYIQYF. As DNA, the CDR3 is TGCGCCAGCAGCGTGCCGGGAGGGTACATTCAGTACTTC.

As regards this clonotype: A much larger clonotype is one base distant, so this may be a read error. This chain uses TRBV30 with TRBJ2-7; 7 nucleotides align to TRBD1. The CDR3 has 13 amino acids. With V trimmed by 2 bases and J by 3 bases, 4 bases remained unmatched. The germline V gene has CDR1 GTSNPN and CDR2 SVGIG (reference sequence). Here the CDR3 DNA reads TGTGCCTGGAGTATAGGGACAGTCTACGAGCAGTACTTC. Translated, it gives CAWSIGTVYEQYF.

This clonotype was observed a handful of times. The genes are TRBV7-6 and TRBJ2-1; 10 bases match TRBD2. CDR3 size: 18 residues. Germline V gives CDR1 SGHVS, CDR2 FNYEAQ. The V gene end was trimmed by 3 bases and the J gene end by 9 bases; junction bases not matched to a gene: 17. The CDR3 bases are TGTGCCAGCAGCTTGTGGGTGGCAGCGGGGGGGCTTTCTTCTGAGCAGTTCTTC. This encodes CASSLWVAAGGLSSEQFF.

The chain employs TRBV4-3 and TRBJ2-5; TRBD1 is a possible D gene (6 bases). This CDR3 is built from 14 residues. Trimming shortened V by 2 bases and J by 3 bases, and 10 bases separated the two germline ends. The germline CDR1 and CDR2 sequences are LGHNA and YSLEER. As DNA, the CDR3 is TGCGCCAGCAGCCAACAGGGGACCAAAGAGACCCAGTACTTC. Protein: CASSQQGTKETQYF.

The CDR3 DNA sequence: TGTGCCAGCAGCTTACCGACAGGGAGTGAGACCCAGTACTTC. It is translated as CASSLPTGSETQYF. J is TRBJ2-5 and V is TRBV5-6; 7 positions agree with TRBD1. Germline V CDR1 and CDR2: SGHDT, YYEEEE. The CDR3 runs 14 residues. V shed 2 bases, J shed 5 bases, and the junction held 6 bases outside the gene matches.

V is TRBV12-3 or TRBV12-4 and J is TRBJ1-3; D gene ambiguous. V dropped 7 bases and J dropped 4 bases, with 8 bases sitting between them. This CDR3 has 12 residues. CDR3 sequence reads: CASTGGGNTIYF. The DNA of the CDR3 is TGTGCCAGCACCGGAGGAGGAAACACCATATATTTT.

A few counts support this clonotype. CDR3 coding DNA: TGTGCCAGCAGCTCCTGGGGGACAGGGAGGGAAGAGACCCAGTACTTC. Translated, it gives CASSSWGTGREETQYF. V is TRBV9 and J is TRBJ2-5, with 9 bases that match TRBD1. Losses at the gene ends were 4 bases for V and 3 bases for J; bases not matched to a gene: 10. Germline-derived CDR1 and CDR2 are SGDLS and YYNGEE. This CDR3 contains 16 residues.

This clonotype was observed many times. V and J are TRBV5-6 and TRBJ2-4; no definite D call. Germline CDR1 reads SGHDT; CDR2 reads YYEEEE. V dropped 4 bases and J dropped 6 bases, with 11 bases sitting between them. The CDR3 extends over 13 amino acids. CDR3 nucleotide sequence: TGTGCCAGCAGCGCTTACTCTGGAAACATTCAGTACTTC. Its translation: CASSAYSGNIQYF.

This clonotype was picked up many times. The genes are TRBV27 and TRBJ2-7; TRBD2 matches at 13 bases. Looked up from germline, CDR1 is MNHEY and CDR2 is SMNVEV (reference sequence). This CDR3 comprises 15 residues. Unmatched junction bases numbered 6, after V lost 6 bases and J lost 4 bases. In DNA form, the CDR3 reads TGTGCCAGCAGCCTTGGGACTAGCGGGGTGTACGAGCAGTACTTC. Protein sequence: CASSLGTSGVYEQYF.

V usage is TRBV3-1 and J usage is TRBJ2-3; D is possibly TRBD2 (6 bases). Trimming left V 0 bases short and J 6 bases short, with 10 bases between. Per germline, CDR1 LGHDT and CDR2 YNNKEL (reference sequence). The CDR3 sequence is 14 residues long. The CDR3 bases are TGTGCCAGCAGCCAAGAAGGAGGGCTGGATACGCAGTATTTT. Protein: CASSQEGGLDTQYF.

V usage is TRBV6-5 and J usage is TRBJ2-7; D possibly corresponds to TRBD2 (6 bases). Per the germline V gene, CDR1 is MNHEY and CDR2 is SVGAGI. The V gene lost 5 bases and the J gene lost 0 bases, with 17 bases spanning the gap. The CDR3 sequence is 16 residues long. The CDR3 nucleotides are TGTGCCAGCAGTAACCGAGGGACTGGGAGCTCCTACGAGCAGTACTTC. Translation gives CASSNRGTGSSYEQYF.

The gene calls are TRBV2 and TRBJ1-1; 7 positions match TRBD1. This CDR3 comprises 14 residues. Per germline, CDR1 SNHLY and CDR2 FYNNEI. V shed 7 bases, J shed 4 bases, and the junction held 9 bases outside the gene matches. As DNA, the CDR3 is TGTGCCAGCACCCCCGACAGGGCGTCCACTGAAGCTTTCTTT. Translation gives CASTPDRASTEAFF. Full variable domain (remainder filled in from reference TRBV2 and TRBJ1-1): EPEVTQTPSHQVTQMGQEVILRCVPISNHLYFYWYRQILGQKVEFLVSFYNNEISEKSEIFDDQFSVERPDGSNFTLKIRSTKLEDSAMYFCASTPDRASTEAFFGQGTRLTVV.

This rearrangement joins TRBV6-6 to TRBJ1-1; 11 nucleotides align to TRBD1. This CDR3 contains 15 residues. Germline loops: CDR1 MNHNY, CDR2 SVGAGI (reference sequence). The V and J ends lost 6 bases and 4 bases, in that order; junction bases with no gene match: 7. The CDR3 DNA reads TGTGCCAGCAGCCCCGGACAGGGGGCGCCCACTGAAGCTTTCTTT. Translation: CASSPGQGAPTEAFF.

In this sample, this clonotype turned up a few times. The chain uses TRBV4-2 and TRBJ2-3; 9 nucleotides align to TRBD2. V lost 0 bases to trimming and J lost 4 bases; unmatched junction nucleotides: 8. CDR3 length: 17 residues. The germline V gene has CDR1 LGHNA and CDR2 YNFKEQ. In DNA, the CDR3 is TGTGCCAGCAGCCAAGAGAGGGCGGGGGGGCCCGCAGATACGCAGTATTTT. Protein: CASSQERAGGPADTQYF.

This clonotype has a handful of counts. The chain links TRBV5-6 to TRBJ1-2; no definite D call. With 0 bases removed from V and 9 bases from J, the gap between germline ends came to 12 bases. The CDR3 is 13 residues long. Per the germline V gene, CDR1 is SGHDT and CDR2 is YYEEEE. CDR3 nucleotides: TGTGCCAGCAGCTTGGGGGTGCGGTATCGCTACACCTTC. Translation gives CASSLGVRYRYTF.

The chain is built from TRBV7-2 and TRBJ1-1, with 9 bases lining up with TRBD1. The V and J ends lost 5 bases and 1 base, in that order; junction bases with no gene match: 8. Germline loops: CDR1 SGHTA, CDR2 FQGNSA. This CDR3 comprises 16 residues. CDR3 DNA: TGTGCCAGCAGCCCGGGGACAGGGTTGGCGAACACTGAAGCTTTCTTT. Translation gives CASSPGTGLANTEAFF. Based on the CDR3 plus reference TRBV7-2 and TRBJ1-1, the full variable domain is GAGVSQSPSNKVTEKGKDVELRCDPISGHTALYWYRQSLGQGLEFLIYFQGNSAPDKSGLPSDRFSAERTGGSVSTLTIQRTQQEDSAVYLCASSPGTGLANTEAFFGQGTRLTVV.

This chain connects TRBV18 to TRBJ1-1; D remains unclear. This CDR3 region has 17 residues. Germline CDR1 KGHSH, CDR2 LQKENI. The V end was cut by 0 bases, the J end by 0 bases, with 14 bases between. Written as DNA, the CDR3 is TGTGCCAGCTCACCACCAGAGGGCGGCGGGGTGAACACTGAAGCTTTCTTT. It codes for CASSPPEGGGVNTEAFF.

This sequence joins TRBV4-3 and TRBJ2-3; weak D call: TRBD2 (6 bases). CDR3 length: 15 residues. With 8 bases removed from V and 1 base from J, the gap between germline ends came to 16 bases. Germline V gene sequence: CDR1 LGHNA, CDR2 YSLEER. The CDR3 protein is CASSAVPGGTDTQYF. In DNA form, the CDR3 reads TGCGCCAGCTCAGCCGTCCCGGGGGGCACAGATACGCAGTATTTT.

There are a few counts of this clonotype. V is TRBV6-1 and J is TRBJ2-7; D is unclear. Trimming took off 5 bases at V and 5 bases at J, with 13 bases between the two ends. CDR1 and CDR2 (germline): MNHNS, SASEGT. The CDR3 has 13 amino acids. For the CDR3, the DNA is TGTGCCAGCAGTCACGCACCGGGCCACGAGCAGTACTTC. As protein: CASSHAPGHEQYF.

This clonotype was recorded a few times. The chain combines TRBV12-3 or TRBV12-4 with TRBJ1-6; D remains ambiguous. V lost 6 bases and J lost 0, with 15 bases in between. The CDR3 consists of 17 residues. The CDR3 nucleotides read TGTGCCAGCAGCTTGAACCGACTGAGCTCCTATAATTCACCCCTCCACTTT. It codes for CASSLNRLSSYNSPLHF.

This clonotype was recorded many times. The chain carries TRBV4-3 and TRBJ1-5; tentatively, D is TRBD1 (5 bases). The CDR3 covers 17 residues. Between the trimmed V and J ends, which lost 7 bases and 0 bases, there was a span of 19 bases. The V gene's germline CDR1 is LGHNA and CDR2 YSLEER. Here the CDR3 reads CASTRTGRGDSNQPQHF. CDR3 DNA: TGCGCCAGCACCAGAACAGGCCGTGGTGATAGCAATCAGCCCCAGCATTTT.

This clonotype showed up many times. This chain uses TRBV5-5 with TRBJ1-1, with D perhaps TRBD1 (5 bases). The CDR3 length is 14 residues. CDR1 is SGHKS, CDR2 YYEKEE, per germline (reference sequence). V lost 6 bases and J lost 2, with 14 bases in between. CDR3 protein: CASTPGGGNTEAFF. CDR3 nucleotides: TGTGCCAGCACCCCTGGGGGGGGAAACACTGAAGCTTTCTTT.

This clonotype appeared a few times. The chain couples TRBV20-1 to TRBJ1-2; D call uncertain. The CDR3 extends over 12 amino acids. From germline, CDR1 is DFQATT and CDR2 SNEGSKA (reference sequence). The germline V and J ends were trimmed by 5 bases and 2 bases, with 9 bases remaining between them. The CDR3 DNA follows: TGCAGTGCTGAGGACGGGAACTATGGCTACACCTTC. It translates to CSAEDGNYGYTF.